This passage covers 21 T cell receptor beta chains from one sample sequenced in a study of blood T cell repertoires in COVID-19. The table came from immunoSEQ multiplex PCR; TCRdb's copy has only in-frame clones and leaves some out. The sample yields under 350,000 clones, approximately 83% seen once. Specimen: peripheral blood. These receptors were collected from a woman aged 70-85 years with acute or convalescent COVID-19.

As concerns this clone: Other DNA sequences in the same sample also yield this CDR3. This chain links TRBV18 with TRBJ1-1; D is ambiguous. The CDR3 is 14 residues long. Germline V CDR1 and CDR2: KGHSH, LQKENI. The germline V and J ends were trimmed by 0 bases and 2 bases, with 7 bases remaining between them. The CDR3: CASSPPSGNTEAFF. Written as DNA, the CDR3 is TGTGCCAGCTCACCACCTTCGGGTAACACTGAAGCTTTCTTT.

The chain has TRBV10-3 and TRBJ2-6; D perhaps matches TRBD2 (5 bases). V was shortened by 0 bases and J by 2 bases, with 8 bases between the two germline ends. Germline V gives CDR1 ENHRY, CDR2 SYGVKD. The CDR3 extends over 16 amino acids. The CDR3 bases are TGTGCCATCAGTGAGTCCCGGACTCCTGGGGCCAACGTCCTGACTTTC. Its protein is CAISESRTPGANVLTF.

Note on this clone: Other DNA sequences in this specimen translate into the identical CDR3. The V and J genes are TRBV3-1 (or the pseudogene TRBV3-2) and TRBJ1-1; no reliable D call. The germline CDR1 and CDR2 sequences are LGHDT and YNNKEL (reference sequence). CDR3 size: 14 residues. V lost 1 base and J 0 bases, leaving 6 bases between the germline ends. CDR3 protein: CASSQVAVNTEAFF. The CDR3 nucleotides read TGTGCCAGCAGCCAAGTGGCGGTGAACACTGAAGCTTTCTTT.

The V call is TRBV19, the J call TRBJ1-5; tentatively, D is TRBD1 (6 bases). This CDR3 region has 15 residues. The germline V gene encodes CDR1 LNHDA and CDR2 SQIVND (reference sequence). V lost 4 bases, J lost 0 bases, and 10 bases lay in between. The CDR3 sequence: CASSTTGNSNQPQHF. CDR3 bases: TGTGCCAGTAGTACCACAGGGAATAGCAATCAGCCCCAGCATTTT.

The chain employs TRBV2 and TRBJ1-2, with a tentative D call TRBD1 (5 bases). Germline values: CDR1 SNHLY, CDR2 FYNNEI. V was shortened by 5 bases and J by 4 bases, with 14 bases between the two germline ends. CDR3 length equals 14 residues. CDR3 in DNA: TGTGCCAGCAGTTTCAGGGTAGACGTCTATGGCTACACCTTC. Translating gives CASSFRVDVYGYTF.

The chain carries TRBV3-1 (or the pseudogene TRBV3-2) and TRBJ1-1; a weak D match, TRBD1 (5 bases). CDR1 is LGHDT, CDR2 YNNKEL, per germline (reference sequence). V was cut by 2 bases and J by 1 base, with 11 bases left in between. This CDR3 is 15 amino acids long. This chain's CDR3 is CASSQWGSSNTEAFF. The CDR3 DNA reads as TGTGCCAGCAGCCAATGGGGCAGCTCGAACACTGAAGCTTTCTTT.

This clone was observed a single time. The chain links TRBV5-6 to TRBJ1-2; TRBD1 matches at 8 bases. The ends lost 4 bases at V and 2 bases at J; junction bases unmatched: 4. Germline V gives CDR1 SGHDT, CDR2 YYEEEE. There are 14 residues in the CDR3. The CDR3 sequence is CASSPGGLNYGYTF. In nucleotides, the CDR3 is TGTGCCAGCAGCCCAGGGGGCCTCAACTATGGCTACACCTTC.

This chain's CDR3 is CASESGGEQYF. The CDR3 DNA follows: TGTGCCAGCGAGTCGGGAGGCGAGCAGTACTTC. This chain connects TRBV21-1 to TRBJ2-7; the tabulated D call, TRBD2, remains unverified against the DNA. TRBV21-1 is listed as a pseudogene. The length of the CDR3 is 11 residues.

The rearrangement joins TRBV7-9 to TRBJ1-1; TRBD1 matches 9 bases. Trimming at V came to 5 bases and at J to 0 bases, leaving 4 bases not matched to a gene. The CDR3 has 15 residues. The germline V gene encodes CDR1 SEHNR and CDR2 FQNEAQ (reference sequence). Written as DNA, the CDR3 is TGTGCCAGCAGCCCGCGGGACAGGGTGAACACTGAAGCTTTCTTT. Amino acids: CASSPRDRVNTEAFF. The entire variable domain, with the rest obtained from reference TRBV7-9 and TRBJ1-1, is as follows: DTGVSQNPRHKITKRGQNVTFRCDPISEHNRLYWYRQTLGQGPEFLTYFQNEAQLEKSRLLSDRFSAERPKGSFSTLEIQRTEQGDSAMYLCASSPRDRVNTEAFFGQGTRLTVV.

The chain couples TRBV6-1 to TRBJ2-3, with 7 bases fitting TRBD1. V lost 8 bases and J lost 14; bases outside the gene matches: 13. CDR1 and CDR2 from the germline V gene are MNHNS and SASEGT. The CDR3 has 12 residues. In DNA, the CDR3 is TGTGCCAGCGGGGATCCAGGGGGACCCGCGTATTTT. Translating gives CASGDPGGPAYF.

The rearrangement joins TRBV5-1 to TRBJ2-7; no clear D. Trimming took off 0 bases at V and 1 base at J, with 8 bases between the two ends. The CDR3 sequence is 14 residues long. Germline V gene lookup returns CDR1 SGHRS and CDR2 YFSETQ. The chain's CDR3 is CASSLAGHSYEQYF. In DNA form, the CDR3 reads TGCGCCAGCAGCTTGGCTGGCCATTCCTACGAGCAGTACTTC.

This clone was counted between two and nine times. This chain connects TRBV14 to TRBJ1-2, with no clear D. Looked up from germline, CDR1 is SGHDN and CDR2 is FVKESK. The V end lost 6 bases, the J end lost 7 bases, and 15 bases lay between the germline ends. The CDR3 extends over 13 amino acids. CDR3 DNA: TGTGCCAGCAGGCAAAGTGCACGGGGTGGCTACACCTTC. This translates into CASRQSARGGYTF. The complete variable domain, with remaining parts taken from reference TRBV14 and TRBJ1-2, reads EAGVTQFPSHSVIEKGQTVTLRCDPISGHDNLYWYRRVMGKEIKFLLHFVKESKQDESGMPNNRFLAERTGGTYSTLKVQPAELEDSGVYFCASRQSARGGYTFGSGTRLTVV.

The genes are TRBV5-4 and TRBJ1-6, with a weak D call TRBD1 (5 bases). Trimming removed 3 bases at V and 6 bases at J, with 16 bases between. Germline-derived CDR1 and CDR2 are SGHNT and YYREEE (reference sequence). CDR3 size: 16 residues. CDR3 DNA: TGTGCCAGCAGCTGGACTCGGGACTCGGCTAATTCACCCCTCCACTTT. Translating gives CASSWTRDSANSPLHF. The entire variable domain, with the rest obtained from reference TRBV5-4 and TRBJ1-6, is as follows: ETGVTQSPTHLIKTRGQQVTLRCSSQSGHNTVSWYQQALGQGPQFIFQYYREEENGRGNFPPRFSGLQFPNYSSELNVNALELDDSALYLCASSWTRDSANSPLHFGNGTRLTVT.

The chain recombines TRBV5-1 with TRBJ2-2, with 9 bases lining up with TRBD1. With V trimmed by 2 bases and J by 7 bases, 15 bases remained unmatched. The CDR3 sequence is 18 residues long. CDR1 is SGHRS, CDR2 YFSETQ, per germline. The CDR3 DNA sequence: TGCGCCAGCAGCTTCACTCCGACCGGGACAGGGAAACACGGGGAGCTGTTTTTT. Translated: CASSFTPTGTGKHGELFF.

The V and J genes are TRBV19 and TRBJ1-6; 9 nucleotides agree with TRBD1. The germline gives CDR1 LNHDA, CDR2 SQIVND (reference sequence). Trimming at V came to 5 bases and at J to 10 bases, leaving 9 bases not matched to a gene. The CDR3 has 15 amino acids. CDR3: CASSFRQGVDSPLHF. DNA for the CDR3: TGTGCCAGTAGTTTCCGACAGGGGGTAGACTCACCCCTCCACTTT. Complete variable domain (other parts from reference TRBV19 and TRBJ1-6): DGGITQSPKYLFRKEGQNVTLSCEQNLNHDAMYWYRQDPGQGLRLIYYSQIVNDFQKGDIAEGYSVSREKKESFPLTVTSAQKNPTAFYLCASSFRQGVDSPLHFGNGTRLTVT.

This chain links TRBV28 with TRBJ2-7, with 9 bases lining up with TRBD1. The trim removed 3 bases at V and 3 bases at J, leaving 6 bases unmatched. Germline V gene sequence: CDR1 MDHEN, CDR2 SYDVKM. There are 15 residues in the CDR3. Here the CDR3 reads CASSFPGQGRYEQYF. CDR3 bases: TGTGCCAGCAGTTTCCCGGGACAGGGACGCTACGAGCAGTACTTC.

The rearrangement joins TRBV6-1 to TRBJ2-3; 9 positions agree with TRBD2. The length of the CDR3 is 15 residues. The germline V gene has CDR1 MNHNS and CDR2 SASEGT. The trim removed 3 bases at V and 2 bases at J, leaving 3 bases unmatched. CDR3 sequence: CASSEIAGVTDTQYF. DNA for the CDR3: TGTGCCAGCAGTGAGATAGCGGGGGTCACAGATACGCAGTATTTT.

The rearrangement links TRBV19 to TRBJ1-4; 10 bases are shared with TRBD1. The length of the CDR3 is 16 residues. V was pared by 9 bases and J by 2 bases, with 9 bases of the junction left unmatched. The germline CDR1 and CDR2 sequences are LNHDA and SQIVND (reference sequence). The CDR3 bases are TGTGCCAGCCGGGACAGGGGAATCGTTACTAATGAAAAACTGTTTTTT. Protein product: CASRDRGIVTNEKLFF.

The CDR3 nucleotides read TGTGCCAGCTCACTTGAAGCTGGCGGGGGGGTCAGTGAGCAGTTCTTC. Amino acid sequence: CASSLEAGGGVSEQFF. The rearrangement uses TRBV18 and TRBJ2-1; 9 bases match TRBD2. Germline CDR1 reads KGHSH; CDR2 reads LQKENI. With V trimmed by 4 bases and J by 9 bases, 13 bases remained unmatched. The length of the CDR3 is 16 residues.

The V gene is TRBV19, the J gene TRBJ1-5; TRBD1 aligns across 9 bases. Germline CDR1 and CDR2: LNHDA and SQIVND (reference sequence). CDR3 length: 14 residues. The V segment lost 8 bases and the J segment 8 bases; nucleotides outside the gene matches: 10. Here the CDR3 DNA reads TGTGCCAGTGAAGGGGGACAGGGAGGGGAGCCCCAGCATTTT. It specifies CASEGGQGGEPQHF.

The chain carries TRBV9 and TRBJ2-3, with D perhaps matching TRBD2 (5 bases). V was trimmed by 3 bases and J by 3 bases, leaving 11 bases between them. CDR3 length: 14 residues. From germline, CDR1 is SGDLS and CDR2 YYNGEE. CDR3 nucleotides: TGTGCCAGCAGCGCCGATCGAGGGACAGATACGCAGTATTTT. Amino acids: CASSADRGTDTQYF.